The source of this T cell receptor beta chain is a study of CD8+ T cells in alopecia areata. The wider study: Patients received oral tofacitinib, 5 to 10 mg twice daily, for moderate-to-severe alopecia areata.

Germline V lookup: CDR1 SEHNR, CDR2 FQNEAQ (reference sequence). The CDR3 has 16 residues. V was trimmed by 4 bases and J by 10 bases, leaving 23 bases between them. RNA was extracted and reverse transcribed into cDNA as the sequencing template. Generated by immunoSEQ multiplex PCR, the TCRdb table keeps only in-frame clones and is missing some. Altogether about 88,000 clones are present, around 44% being singletons, with the ten largest covering more than 15%. Treatment reported: oral pan-JAK inhibitor, 5-10 mg twice daily. This clonotype originated in a human donor with alopecia areata. The chain recombines TRBV7-9 with TRBJ2-1; a possible D gene is TRBD2 (6 bases). The sample here was CD8+ T cells sorted from blood, taken at week 24, from a patient treated with tofacitinib. Here the CDR3 reads CASSSWTGTISGEQFF. CDR3 DNA sequence: TGTGCCAGCAGCTCCTGGACCGGGACGATCAGCGGGGAGCAGTTCTTC.